This TCR beta chain was recovered during a study of somatic mutations in cytotoxic T cells in rheumatoid arthritis. Study observations and caveats: Antigens bound by the expanded CD8+ clones were not identified.

The CDR3 runs 12 residues. Germline V gene lookup returns CDR1 LGHNT and CDR2 FRNRAP. Some clones are missing from TCRdb's copy, which holds only in-frame ones; the method was immunoSEQ multiplex PCR. Of roughly 20,000 clones in the sample, approximately 83% were seen once. Concerning this clone: The antigen is not known.

Sequences were obtained from CD8+ T cells sorted from blood. J is TRBJ2-5 and V is TRBV12-5; D is unresolved. Judging by the DNA end, TRBJ2-7 fits better; the J call may be wrong. The TCR was taken from an adult with rheumatoid arthritis. CDR3 sequence (DNA): TGTGCTAGTGAAGGAGATGGCTACGAGCAGTACTTC. This translates into CASEGDGYEQYF.